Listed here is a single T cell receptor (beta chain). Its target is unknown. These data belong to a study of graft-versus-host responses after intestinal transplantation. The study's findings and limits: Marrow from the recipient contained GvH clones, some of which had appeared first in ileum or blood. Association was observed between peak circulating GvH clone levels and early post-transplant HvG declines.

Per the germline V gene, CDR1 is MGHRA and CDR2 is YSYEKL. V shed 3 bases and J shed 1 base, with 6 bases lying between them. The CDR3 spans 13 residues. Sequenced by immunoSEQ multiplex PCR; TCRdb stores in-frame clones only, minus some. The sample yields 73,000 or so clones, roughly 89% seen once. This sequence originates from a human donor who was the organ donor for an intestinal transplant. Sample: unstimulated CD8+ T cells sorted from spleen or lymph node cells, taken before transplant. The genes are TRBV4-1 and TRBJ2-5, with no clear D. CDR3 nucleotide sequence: TGCGCCAGCAGCCAGGTCAGCCAAGAGACCCAGTACTTC. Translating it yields CASSQVSQETQYF.